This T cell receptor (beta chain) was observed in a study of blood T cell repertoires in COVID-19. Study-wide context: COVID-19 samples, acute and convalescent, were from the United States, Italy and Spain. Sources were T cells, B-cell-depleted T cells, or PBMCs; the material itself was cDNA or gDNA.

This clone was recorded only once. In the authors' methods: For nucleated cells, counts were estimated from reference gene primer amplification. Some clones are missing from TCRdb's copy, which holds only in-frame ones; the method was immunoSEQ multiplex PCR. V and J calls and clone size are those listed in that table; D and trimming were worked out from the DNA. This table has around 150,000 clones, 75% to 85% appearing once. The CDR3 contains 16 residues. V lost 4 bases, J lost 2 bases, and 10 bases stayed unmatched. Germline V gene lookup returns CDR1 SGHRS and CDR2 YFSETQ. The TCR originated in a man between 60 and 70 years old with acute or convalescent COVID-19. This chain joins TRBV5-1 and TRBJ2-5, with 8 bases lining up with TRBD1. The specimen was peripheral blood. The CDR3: CASSRGARGQQETQYF. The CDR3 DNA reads TGCGCCAGCAGCCGAGGGGCCAGGGGGCAACAAGAGACCCAGTACTTC. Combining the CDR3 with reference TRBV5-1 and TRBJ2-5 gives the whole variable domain KAGVTQTPRYLIKTRGQQVTLSCSPISGHRSVSWYQQTPGQGLQFLFEYFSETQRNKGNFPGRFSGRQFSNSRSEMNVSTLELGDSALYLCASSRGARGQQETQYFGPGTRLLVL.